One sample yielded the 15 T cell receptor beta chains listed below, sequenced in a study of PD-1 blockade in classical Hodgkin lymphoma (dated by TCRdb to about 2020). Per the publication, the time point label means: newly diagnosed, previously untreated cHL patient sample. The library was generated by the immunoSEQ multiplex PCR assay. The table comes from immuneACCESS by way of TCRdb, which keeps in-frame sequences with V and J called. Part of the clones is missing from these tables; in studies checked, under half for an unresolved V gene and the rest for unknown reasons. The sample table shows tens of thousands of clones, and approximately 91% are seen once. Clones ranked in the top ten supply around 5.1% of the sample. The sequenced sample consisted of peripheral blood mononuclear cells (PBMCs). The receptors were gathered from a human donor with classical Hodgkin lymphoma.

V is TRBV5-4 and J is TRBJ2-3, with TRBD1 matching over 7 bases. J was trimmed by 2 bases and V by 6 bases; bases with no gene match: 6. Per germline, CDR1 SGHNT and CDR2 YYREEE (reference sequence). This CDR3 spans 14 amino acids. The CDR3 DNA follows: TGTGCCAGCACCTCGGGACAGCACACAGATACGCAGTATTTT. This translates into CASTSGQHTDTQYF.

The CDR3 nucleotides are TGTGCCAGCAGCGTAGGGCAAGTCCCTAATGGCTACACCTTC. Protein product: CASSVGQVPNGYTF. V and J are TRBV9 and TRBJ1-2, with D unresolved. Deletions cut 0 bases from V and 6 bases from J, with 12 bases between. Germline assignment: CDR1 SGDLS and CDR2 YYNGEE. This CDR3 comprises 14 residues.

The CDR3: CASSIVGQARSSGNTIYF. The CDR3 bases are TGTGCCAGTAGTATTGTGGGACAGGCCCGAAGCTCTGGAAACACCATATATTTT. The rearrangement links TRBV19 to TRBJ1-3; 8 nucleotides align to TRBD1. Per germline, CDR1 LNHDA and CDR2 SQIVND (reference sequence). V lost 3 bases and J lost 0; bases outside the gene matches: 10. CDR3 length: 18 residues.

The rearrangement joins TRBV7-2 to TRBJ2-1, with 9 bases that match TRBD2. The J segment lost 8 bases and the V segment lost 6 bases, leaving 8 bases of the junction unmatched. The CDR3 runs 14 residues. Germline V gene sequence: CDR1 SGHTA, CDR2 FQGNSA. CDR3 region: CASSPGLAGDEQFF. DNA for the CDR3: TGTGCCAGCAGTCCGGGACTAGCCGGGGATGAGCAGTTCTTC. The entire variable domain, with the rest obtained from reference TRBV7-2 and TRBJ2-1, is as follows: GAGVSQSPSNKVTEKGKDVELRCDPISGHTALYWYRQSLGQGLEFLIYFQGNSAPDKSGLPSDRFSAERTGGSVSTLTIQRTQQEDSAVYLCASSPGLAGDEQFFGPGTRLTVL.

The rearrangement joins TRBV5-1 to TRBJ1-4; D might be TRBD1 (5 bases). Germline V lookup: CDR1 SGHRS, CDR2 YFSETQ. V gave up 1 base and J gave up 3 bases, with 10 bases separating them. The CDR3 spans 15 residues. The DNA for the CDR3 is TGCGCCAGCAGCTTGCTAGGGGAGCCTAATGAAAAACTGTTTTTT. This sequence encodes CASSLLGEPNEKLFF.

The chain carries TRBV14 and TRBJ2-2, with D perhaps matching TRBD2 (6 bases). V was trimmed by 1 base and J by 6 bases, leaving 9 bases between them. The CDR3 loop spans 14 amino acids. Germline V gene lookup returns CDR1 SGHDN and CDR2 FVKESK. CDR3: CASSQVLAAGELFF. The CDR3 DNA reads TGTGCCAGCAGCCAAGTACTAGCCGCCGGGGAGCTGTTTTTT.

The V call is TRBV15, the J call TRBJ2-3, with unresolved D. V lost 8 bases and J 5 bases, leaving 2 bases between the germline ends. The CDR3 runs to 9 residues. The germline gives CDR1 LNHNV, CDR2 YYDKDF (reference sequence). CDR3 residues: CATGDTQYF. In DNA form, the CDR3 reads TGTGCCACCGGAGATACGCAGTATTTT.

The CDR3 nucleotides read TGTGCCAGTCTGGACGGCGGGGAGCTGTTTTTT. Its translation is CASLDGGELFF. This chain links TRBV19 with TRBJ2-2; no clear D. Germline V gives CDR1 LNHDA, CDR2 SQIVND (reference sequence). Trimming removed 8 bases from V and 7 bases from J, with 8 bases in between. This CDR3 is built from 11 residues.

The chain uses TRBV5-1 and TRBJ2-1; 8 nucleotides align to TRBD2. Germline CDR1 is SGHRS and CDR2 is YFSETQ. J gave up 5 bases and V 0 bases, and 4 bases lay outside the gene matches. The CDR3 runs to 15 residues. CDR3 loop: CASSLVVAGNNEQFF. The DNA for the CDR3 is TGCGCCAGCAGCTTGGTGGTAGCGGGGAACAATGAGCAGTTCTTC.

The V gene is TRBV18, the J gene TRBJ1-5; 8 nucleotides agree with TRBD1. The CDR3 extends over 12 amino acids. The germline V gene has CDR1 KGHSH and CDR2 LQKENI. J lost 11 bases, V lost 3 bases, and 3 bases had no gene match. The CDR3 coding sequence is TGTGCCAGCTCACCCCCACAGGGGGCCCAGCATTTT. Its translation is CASSPPQGAQHF.

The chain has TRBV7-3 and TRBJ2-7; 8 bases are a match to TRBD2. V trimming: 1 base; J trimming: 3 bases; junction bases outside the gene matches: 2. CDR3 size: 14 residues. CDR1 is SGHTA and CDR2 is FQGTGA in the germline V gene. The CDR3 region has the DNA TGTGCCAGCAGCTTAAGGGGACTAGGCTACGAGCAGTACTTC. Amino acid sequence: CASSLRGLGYEQYF.

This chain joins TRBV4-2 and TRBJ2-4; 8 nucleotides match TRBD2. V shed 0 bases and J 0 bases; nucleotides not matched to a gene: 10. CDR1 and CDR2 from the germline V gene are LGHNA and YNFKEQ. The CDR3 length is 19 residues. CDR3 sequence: CASSQDPGLAALAKNIQYF. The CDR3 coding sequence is TGTGCCAGCAGCCAAGATCCCGGACTAGCCGCTCTAGCCAAAAACATTCAGTACTTC.

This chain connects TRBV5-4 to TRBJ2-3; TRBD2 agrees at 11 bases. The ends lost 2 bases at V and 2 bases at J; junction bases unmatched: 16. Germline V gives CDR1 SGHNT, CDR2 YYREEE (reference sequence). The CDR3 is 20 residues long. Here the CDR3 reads CASSLGTSGLIWANTDTQYF. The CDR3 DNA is TGTGCCAGCAGCTTAGGGACTAGCGGCCTAATCTGGGCCAACACAGATACGCAGTATTTT.

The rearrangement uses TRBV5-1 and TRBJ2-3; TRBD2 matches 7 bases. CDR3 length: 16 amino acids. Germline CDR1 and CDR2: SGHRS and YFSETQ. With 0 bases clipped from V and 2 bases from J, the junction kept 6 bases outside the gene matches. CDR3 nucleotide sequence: TGCGCCAGCAGCTTGGTTTCTAGCGGTATCACAGATACGCAGTATTTT. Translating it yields CASSLVSSGITDTQYF.

This CDR3 is CASSFEGLAKNIQYF. The CDR3 DNA follows: TGTGCCAGCAGCTTTGAAGGGCTAGCCAAAAACATTCAGTACTTC. This rearrangement joins TRBV5-6 to TRBJ2-4; no reliable D call. V was shortened by 2 bases and J by 0 bases, with 9 bases between the two germline ends. The germline V gene encodes CDR1 SGHDT and CDR2 YYEEEE. This CDR3 is 15 amino acids long.